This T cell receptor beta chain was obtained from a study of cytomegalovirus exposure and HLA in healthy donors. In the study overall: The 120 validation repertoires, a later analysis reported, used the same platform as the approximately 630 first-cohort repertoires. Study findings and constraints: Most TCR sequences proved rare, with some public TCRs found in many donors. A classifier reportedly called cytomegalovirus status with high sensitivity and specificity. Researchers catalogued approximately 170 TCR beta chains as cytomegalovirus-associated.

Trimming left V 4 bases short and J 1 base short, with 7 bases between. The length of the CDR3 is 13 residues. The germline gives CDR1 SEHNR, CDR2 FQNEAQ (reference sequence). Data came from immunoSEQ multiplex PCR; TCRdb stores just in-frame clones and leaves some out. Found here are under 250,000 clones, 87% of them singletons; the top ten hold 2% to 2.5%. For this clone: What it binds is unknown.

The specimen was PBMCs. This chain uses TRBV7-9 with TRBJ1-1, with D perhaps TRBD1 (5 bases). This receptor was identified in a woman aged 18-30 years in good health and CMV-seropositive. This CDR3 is CASSSQENTEAFF. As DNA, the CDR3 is TGTGCCAGCAGCTCACAGGAGAACACTGAAGCTTTCTTT.